The clone carrying this TCR beta chain occurred many times. PCR was run on genomic DNA. Amplification of the beta chain CDR3 used 30 forward and 13 reverse multiplex primers. MiXCR, run by TCRdb on the multiplex PCR reads, gives a single entry per CDR3 protein. Seen here are 270,000 or so distinct CDR3 sequences, around 47% observed once, and the top ten hold approximately 15%. The sample belongs to a study of type 1 and type 2 diabetes patients. The overall study: T cells were magnetically sorted from PBMCs as CD4+ or CD8+ subsets.

This CDR3 region has 15 residues. The germline V gene has CDR1 SNHLY and CDR2 FYNNEI. V shed 2 bases and J shed 7 bases, with 12 bases lying between them. The specimen was peripheral blood mononuclear cells (PBMCs). The rearrangement uses TRBV2 and TRBJ1-6; TRBD1 is a possible D gene (5 bases). This TCR was recovered from a man aged 18 to 29 with type 2 diabetes. The CDR3 DNA sequence: TGTGCCAGCAGTGAAATGTGGGGACCCAATTCACCCCTCCACTTT. Encoded protein: CASSEMWGPNSPLHF.